The 8 T cell receptor beta chains below were found in one sample sequenced in a study of shared clonotypes between healthy human individuals. Profiling relied on immunoSEQ multiplex PCR, and the TCRdb table lists in-frame clones only, not all of them. The table lists roughly 1 million clones, under 80% of them singletons, with roughly 1.5% in the top ten. The sequencing sample was made of memory CD4+ T cells sorted from blood. Subset meaning: CD45RA-negative fraction. The receptors derive from a man younger than 35 in good health.

Points on this clone: In the same sample, other DNA sequences code for this CDR3. The genes are TRBV6-5 and TRBJ1-2, with D unresolved. Per the germline V gene, CDR1 is MNHEY and CDR2 is SVGAGI. This CDR3 is built from 14 residues. Trimming shortened V by 0 bases and J by 2 bases, and 7 bases separated the two germline ends. The CDR3 sequence is CASSYSGGNYGYTF. The CDR3 nucleotides are TGTGCCAGCAGTTACTCGGGAGGGAACTATGGCTACACCTTC.

This chain connects TRBV11-2 to TRBJ2-7; D not certain. Germline-derived CDR1 and CDR2 are SGHAT and FQNNGV. CDR3 length equals 16 residues. Trimming stripped 2 bases from V and 2 bases from J, with 16 bases between. The CDR3 sequence is CASSLFILPETYEQYF. The DNA of the CDR3 is TGTGCCAGCAGCTTATTTATCCTCCCCGAAACCTACGAGCAGTACTTC.

The V call is TRBV5-4, the J call TRBJ2-7; 8 bases match TRBD1. This CDR3 has 14 residues. Germline V gene lookup returns CDR1 SGHNT and CDR2 YYREEE (reference sequence). Unmatched junction bases numbered 6, after V lost 0 bases and J lost 7 bases. The CDR3, as DNA: TGTGCCAGCAGCTTGGGGACAGGGCGTGGGGAGCAGTACTTC. Translated: CASSLGTGRGEQYF.

This clone showed up just a few times. V gene TRBV5-1 combines with J gene TRBJ2-1, with a tentative D call TRBD1 (6 bases). Germline-derived CDR1 and CDR2 are SGHRS and YFSETQ. The CDR3 sequence is 16 residues long. V was pared by 1 base and J by 6 bases, with 17 bases between. CDR3 residues: CASSLTGKSKGNEQFF. The CDR3 DNA reads as TGCGCCAGCAGCTTGACAGGGAAAAGTAAGGGCAATGAGCAGTTCTTC.

The sample holds a few counts of this clone. The chain recombines TRBV9 with TRBJ1-1, with 7 positions matching TRBD1. Per the germline V gene, CDR1 is SGDLS and CDR2 is YYNGEE. The CDR3 consists of 14 residues. After removal of 5 bases from V and 1 base from J, the junction contained 5 bases not matched to a gene. The CDR3 sequence: CASSRGGGNTEAFF. In DNA form, the CDR3 reads TGTGCCAGCAGTAGAGGGGGCGGGAACACTGAAGCTTTCTTT. The full variable domain, rest sourced from reference TRBV9 and TRBJ1-1, is DSGVTQTPKHLITATGQRVTLRCSPRSGDLSVYWYQQSLDQGLQFLIQYYNGEERAKGNILERFSAQQFPDLHSELNLSSLELGDSALYFCASSRGGGNTEAFFGQGTRLTVV.

This clone was picked up one time. The chain recombines TRBV6-6 with TRBJ1-3, with TRBD1 as a possible D gene (5 bases). Germline-derived CDR1 and CDR2 are MNHNY and SVGAGI (reference sequence). The V and J ends lost 0 bases and 0 bases respectively, with 9 bases between them. The CDR3 contains 16 residues. The CDR3 spells CASSYSGGTSGNTIYF. As DNA, the CDR3 is TGTGCCAGCAGTTACTCTGGGGGAACCTCTGGAAACACCATATATTTT.

This clone occurred a few times. The chain carries TRBV7-2 and TRBJ2-7; D gene unclear. Trimming took 5 bases from V and 3 from J, leaving 11 bases between them. This CDR3 is 13 amino acids long. The germline V gene encodes CDR1 SGHTA and CDR2 FQGNSA. CDR3 nucleotide sequence: TGTGCCAGCAGCCCAGCTCACGGCTACGAGCAGTACTTC. Translating gives CASSPAHGYEQYF.

The chain couples TRBV6-1 to TRBJ2-7, with 8 positions matching TRBD2. Trimming took 3 bases from V and 10 from J; bases not matched to a gene: 11. This CDR3 is 14 amino acids long. Germline values: CDR1 MNHNS, CDR2 SASEGT. CDR3 DNA: TGTGCCAGCAGTGACGGGACTAGGGGAGCAAAACAGTACTTC. It codes for CASSDGTRGAKQYF.